The 9 T cell receptor beta chains presented below share a single source sample, sequenced in a study of blood T cell repertoires in COVID-19. Sequencing was performed with immunoSEQ multiplex PCR; in TCRdb, only in-frame clones are kept and a portion is missing. The sample includes 150,000 or so clones, around 80% seen only once; the top ten take 3.5% to 5.5%. The specimen was peripheral blood. Receptor source: a woman of 80 years or more with active or convalescent COVID-19.

The chain is built from TRBV28 and TRBJ1-1, with TRBD1 matching over 7 bases. CDR3 size: 13 residues. With 3 bases clipped from V and 4 bases from J, the junction kept 2 bases outside the gene matches. Per the germline V gene, CDR1 is MDHEN and CDR2 is SYDVKM. The CDR3 protein is CASSLDRSTEAFF. The CDR3 DNA follows: TGTGCCAGCAGTTTGGACAGGTCCACTGAAGCTTTCTTT.

The chain is built from TRBV7-2 and TRBJ2-5; tentatively, D is TRBD2 (7 bases). The V gene lost 0 bases and the J gene lost 4 bases, with 9 bases spanning the gap. Germline V gives CDR1 SGHTA, CDR2 FQGNSA. The CDR3 totals 14 residues. CDR3 DNA: TGTGCCAGCAGCTTAGCGGGGGGGCCAGAGACCCAGTACTTC. Translated, it gives CASSLAGGPETQYF.

V is TRBV4-2 and J is TRBJ1-1; D is perhaps TRBD1 (5 bases). Germline loops: CDR1 LGHNA, CDR2 YNFKEQ. The CDR3 is 15 residues long. Trimming removed 3 bases at V and 3 bases at J, with 14 bases between. As DNA, the CDR3 is TGTGCCAGCAGCCAGGGTATAATCAGGGACACTGAAGCTTTCTTT. It yields the protein CASSQGIIRDTEAFF.

The J gene is TRBJ2-3, the V gene TRBV30, with 12 bases identical to TRBD2. V gave up 5 bases and J gave up 6 bases; unmatched junction bases: 15. CDR3 size: 17 residues. Germline-derived CDR1 and CDR2 are GTSNPN and SVGIG (reference sequence). The chain's CDR3 is CAWAVSGTSGRGDTQYF. For the CDR3, the DNA is TGTGCCTGGGCCGTATCCGGGACTAGCGGGCGCGGGGATACGCAGTATTTT.

The chain is built from TRBV30 and TRBJ1-1; 7 bases line up with TRBD1. V was pared by 3 bases and J by 5 bases, with 9 bases of the junction left unmatched. CDR1 and CDR2 from the germline V gene are GTSNPN and SVGIG (reference sequence). CDR3 size: 14 residues. Written as DNA, the CDR3 is TGTGCCTGGAGCGAACAGGGGAGGAGGACTGAAGCTTTCTTT. It translates to CAWSEQGRRTEAFF.

The rearrangement joins TRBV5-6 to TRBJ1-6; 7 positions agree with TRBD1. With V trimmed by 0 bases and J by 3 bases, 3 bases remained unmatched. Germline assignment: CDR1 SGHDT and CDR2 YYEEEE. This CDR3 contains 16 residues. For the CDR3, the DNA is TGTGCCAGCAGCTTGGAGGGGGCCGACTATAATTCACCCCTCCACTTT. This encodes CASSLEGADYNSPLHF.

The chain employs TRBV18 and TRBJ2-5; weak D call: TRBD1 (5 bases). The germline CDR1 and CDR2 sequences are KGHSH and LQKENI. The CDR3 spans 14 residues. V shed 0 bases and J shed 4 bases, with 9 bases lying between them. The CDR3 coding sequence is TGTGCCAGCTCACCACCAAGACAGAGAGAGACCCAGTACTTC. Translated, it gives CASSPPRQRETQYF.

The V call is TRBV7-3, the J call TRBJ1-1; tentatively, D is TRBD1 (5 bases). Germline V gene lookup returns CDR1 SGHTA and CDR2 FQGTGA. This CDR3 comprises 15 residues. The germline V and J ends were trimmed by 1 base and 6 bases, with 15 bases remaining between them. The CDR3 protein is CASSLKLAGRPEAFF. The DNA of the CDR3 is TGTGCCAGCAGCTTAAAACTGGCAGGGAGGCCTGAAGCTTTCTTT.

This clone was detected only a few times. The rearrangement joins TRBV12-3 or TRBV12-4 to TRBJ2-2, with D perhaps TRBD1 (6 bases). The CDR3 covers 13 residues. V shed 6 bases and J shed 1 base, with 6 bases lying between them. CDR3 coding DNA: TGTGCCAGCAGGGGACAGAACACCGGGGAGCTGTTTTTT. Its translation: CASRGQNTGELFF.